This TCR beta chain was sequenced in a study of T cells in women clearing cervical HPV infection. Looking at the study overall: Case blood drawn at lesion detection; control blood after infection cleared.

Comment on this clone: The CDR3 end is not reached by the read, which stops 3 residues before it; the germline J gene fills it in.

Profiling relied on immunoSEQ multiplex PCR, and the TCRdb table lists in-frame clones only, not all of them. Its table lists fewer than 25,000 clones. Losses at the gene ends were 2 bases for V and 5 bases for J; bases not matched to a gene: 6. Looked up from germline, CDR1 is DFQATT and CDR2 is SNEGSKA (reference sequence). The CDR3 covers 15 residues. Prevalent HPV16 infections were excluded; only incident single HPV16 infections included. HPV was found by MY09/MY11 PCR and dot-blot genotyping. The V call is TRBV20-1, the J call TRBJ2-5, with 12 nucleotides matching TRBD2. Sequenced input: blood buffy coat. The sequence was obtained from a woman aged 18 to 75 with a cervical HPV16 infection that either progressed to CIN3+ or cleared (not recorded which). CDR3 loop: CSARLAGGPKETQYF. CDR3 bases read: TGCAGTGCTAGACTAGCGGGGGGGCCTAAGGAGACC.